Following are 7 T cell receptor beta chains from one sample sequenced in a study of blood T cell repertoires in COVID-19 (TCRdb year 2020). Library construction relied on the immunoSEQ multiplex PCR assay. This immuneACCESS table, as held by TCRdb, lists in-frame sequences with V and J called but not all clones. Of the missing ones, under half trace to an unresolved V gene in checked studies; the others have no known cause. Across this sample there are around 120,000 clones, with 55% to 75% seen only once. Jointly, the top ten make up about 0.85% of the sample. The specimen was peripheral blood. The receptors stem from a human donor with acute or convalescent COVID-19. The donor label of this sample is uncertain.

V usage is TRBV30 and J usage is TRBJ2-7; 8 positions match TRBD1. The CDR3 length is 13 residues. The junction had 3 bases not matched to a gene; V was cut back by 2 bases and J by 3 bases. The V gene's germline CDR1 is GTSNPN and CDR2 SVGIG (reference sequence). The CDR3 nucleotides read TGTGCCTGGAGTTTACAGGGGGGCTACGAGCAGTACGTC. This sequence encodes CAWSLQGGYEQYV.

V and J are TRBV3-1 (or the pseudogene TRBV3-2) and TRBJ1-2; no firm D call. The CDR3 covers 13 residues. From germline, CDR1 is LGHDT and CDR2 YNNKEL (reference sequence). V lost 0 bases to trimming and J lost 4 bases, with 6 bases between them. The CDR3 sequence is CASSQDLSYGYTF. The CDR3 region has the DNA TGTGCCAGCAGCCAAGATCTGTCCTATGGCTACACCTTC.

The chain links TRBV11-2 to TRBJ1-4; TRBD1 aligns across 8 bases. The CDR3 has 16 amino acids. V was pared by 4 bases and J by 8 bases, with 12 bases of the junction left unmatched. From germline, CDR1 is SGHAT and CDR2 FQNNGV. CDR3 protein: CASSSYDRGGGEKLFF. The CDR3 DNA is TGTGCCAGCAGCTCGTATGACAGGGGTGGAGGGGAAAAACTGTTTTTT.

The chain carries TRBV7-2 and TRBJ1-4; a weak D match, TRBD1 (5 bases). The CDR3 is 15 residues long. Germline CDR1 reads SGHTA; CDR2 reads FQGNSA. The ends were cut back, 5 bases at V and 7 bases at J, with 17 bases in the middle. CDR3 amino acids: CASSRGGPLAEKLFF. In DNA form, the CDR3 reads TGTGCCAGCAGCCGGGGGGGACCTCTGGCTGAAAAACTGTTTTTT.

V usage is TRBV2 and J usage is TRBJ2-3; 9 bases are a match to TRBD2. The CDR3 is made up of 16 amino acids. The germline V gene encodes CDR1 SNHLY and CDR2 FYNNEI. V shed 7 bases, J shed 0 bases, and the junction held 8 bases outside the gene matches. Here the CDR3 reads CASTPLLAGSTDTQYF. CDR3 nucleotides: TGTGCCAGCACCCCCCTACTAGCGGGTAGCACAGATACGCAGTATTTT.

This clone was seen a few times. This chain links TRBV5-5 with TRBJ2-3, with TRBD2 as a possible D gene (7 bases). V was trimmed by 4 bases and J by 4 bases, leaving 19 bases between them. The CDR3 length is 16 residues. The V gene's germline CDR1 is SGHKS and CDR2 YYEKEE (reference sequence). In DNA form, the CDR3 reads TGTGCCAGCAGCCAGGGGCGAGCGGGGAGGTCAGATACGCAGTATTTT. Translated, it gives CASSQGRAGRSDTQYF.

The V and J genes are TRBV19 and TRBJ1-5; tentative D call: TRBD1 (5 bases). CDR1 LNHDA and CDR2 SQIVND come from the germline V gene (reference sequence). The CDR3 sequence is 16 residues long. Trimming removed 5 bases at V and 5 bases at J, with 19 bases between. The CDR3 DNA sequence: TGTGCCAGTAGTTTCTCCCCGGCCAGGGTTGATCAGCCCCAGCATTTT. As protein: CASSFSPARVDQPQHF.